This T cell receptor beta chain was profiled in a study of T cells in Graves' hyperthyroidism and ophthalmopathy (dated by TCRdb to the late 2010s). As for the study more broadly: Peripheral blood was collected at initial diagnosis, before any treatment. Once sampling was done, hyperthyroidism patients were given methimazole at a starting dose of 30 mg daily, whereas ophthalmopathy patients were given high-dose intravenous methylprednisolone. The paper reports TCR Vbeta CDR3 sequencing of some 140 peripheral blood samples: under 45 ophthalmopathy, under 85 hyperthyroidism and around 17 progressor patients. Prospective prediction of ophthalmopathy was tested in an independent validation cohort consisting of roughly 20 hyperthyroidism patients and approximately 16 patients who later progressed to ophthalmopathy. A discovery cohort of roughly 96 patients, about 40 with Graves' ophthalmopathy and about 60 with stable Graves' hyperthyroidism, was used to find distinguishing TCR V-J signatures. For training and testing, the 100 or so patients in the discovery cohort were randomly divided in a 7:3 ratio. In addition, the study compared T-cell repertoires in thyroid tissue and in blood from roughly six Graves' hyperthyroidism patients.

The CDR3, cysteine through phenylalanine, is 16 amino acids long. Kept here is only the CDR3 DNA, which spans 48 bases and is read in frame from base 1. Based on the germline V gene, the CDR1 and CDR2 sequences are SGDLS and YYNGEE. V loses 3 bases at its end and J loses 6 bases; junction bases beyond the gene matches: 11. Stable Graves' hyperthyroidism was defined as the absence of progression to ophthalmopathy over 18 months of follow-up. Hyperthyroidism patients were newly diagnosed, had a disease duration of under 2 months, and were aged 18 to 65 years. Exclusion was applied to patients with uncontrolled infections, other autoimmune diseases, pregnancy or lactation. Clinical symptoms, serum thyroxine and TRAb, thyroid ultrasound, and orbital computed tomography formed the basis for the diagnoses. Ficoll-Paque density gradient centrifugation was used to isolate PBMCs from around 10 ml of fresh peripheral blood. Trizol reagent was used to extract total RNA, and RNA quality was then checked on an Agilent 2100 Bioanalyzer.

About this clonotype: Its target antigen remains unknown. Base qualities are not provided; no much larger clone lies one nucleotide away.

The TCR beta CDR3 regions were amplified from RNA transcripts. The first round of RT-PCR for the TCR CDR3 was performed with the HTBI primer set and the Qiagen OneStep RT-PCR kit. Libraries were constructed in a second round of multiplex PCR, after which size selection and purification were carried out. Sequencing of the libraries was done on an Illumina HiSeq2000 using paired-end 100 bp reads. Concerning the study's data processing: SOAPnuke was used to process the raw data, with reads discarded if the reads contained adapters or uncalled bases, had a mean Phred below 15, or lacked an exact constant-primer or identifier match. High-quality paired reads were merged with COPE v1.2.5, and unique nucleotide sequences were defined as clonotypes. Clonotypes were aligned to IMGT TRBV, TRBD and TRBJ reference segments using MiTCR v1.1. The analysis included only V-J combinations with a frequency above 0.0001, which together covered over 98% of the repertoires. A TCS score was defined as the ratio of F50 (clonal expansion) to E x V (chaos), with BLOSUM62-based TCRdist applied between CDR3 peptides within each V-J. Welch's t-statistics and random forest reduced 514 V-J features to roughly 13, which were used in a naive Bayes classifier (R e1071). TCRdb itself trimmed the public reads at Q25 with fastp, ran MiXCR and retained productive beta chains. Every CDR3 protein is listed once, alongside the most common genes and DNA of its rows. These V and J calls derive from TCRdb rather than the authors' analysis. The sample records about 210,000 distinct CDR3 sequences, about 17% of which are singletons. The biggest ten clones account for roughly 44% of the sample.

The investigation overall reported the following: No statistical method was used to set the sample size in advance, and investigators knew the group allocation. Most expanded thyroid clonotypes (frequency above 0.001) were also detected in blood, suggesting blood repertoires may reflect thyroid immune responses. In cross-validation, a model built on a 13 V-J signature told ophthalmopathy apart from stable hyperthyroidism with under 90% sensitivity and roughly 81% specificity, and in testing the same model reached 80%/75%. In validation, progression to ophthalmopathy was predicted by the model with 70.59% sensitivity and around 75% specificity, a median of around 5.9 months before onset.

This TCR came from a man between 35 and 55 years old with Graves' hyperthyroidism. The source material was blood. The V and J genes are TRBV9 and TRBJ2-7; 11 bases in the middle match TRBD2. The sequenced DNA is TGTGCCAGCAGCGGGGGATTAGCGGGGGGGCGTAGCGAGCAGTACTTC. Translated, it reads CASSGGLAGGRSEQYF. When the CDR3 is completed using the reference TRBV9 and TRBJ2-7 genes on either side, the full variable domain is DSGVTQTPKHLITATGQRVTLRCSPRSGDLSVYWYQQSLDQGLQFLIQYYNGEERAKGNILERFSAQQFPDLHSELNLSSLELGDSALYFCASSGGLAGGRSEQYFGPGTRLTVT.